This passage covers 24 T cell receptor beta chains from one sample sequenced in a study of blood T cells in healthy people across ages. A second roughly 7 to 11 cycle PCR used barcoded and J-beta primers. TCRdb called the 5' RACE reads again in MiXCR, with one record for every CDR3 protein. The sample consists of 550,000 to 800,000 distinct CDR3 sequences, less than 40% of them appearing once. The sequenced material came from blood. The receptors stem from a woman over 75 in good health.

This clonotype was detected ten times or more. The chain joins TRBV4-3 to TRBJ2-7; D possibly matches TRBD1 or TRBD2 (5 bases each). The CDR3 spans 14 residues. Germline V gene sequence: CDR1 LGHNA, CDR2 YSLEER. V shed 0 bases and J shed 5 bases, with 11 bases lying between them. The CDR3 loop is CASSQDPRDHEQYF. CDR3 DNA sequence: TGCGCCAGCAGCCAAGATCCCAGGGACCACGAGCAGTACTTC.

This clonotype was counted many times. The chain employs TRBV6-5 and TRBJ2-5, with 9 bases matching TRBD1. Germline CDR1 reads MNHEY; CDR2 reads SVGAGI. The ends lost 8 bases at V and 5 bases at J; junction bases unmatched: 6. CDR3 length equals 13 residues. CDR3 loop: CASGGQGEETQYF. The DNA for the CDR3 is TGTGCCAGCGGGGGACAGGGAGAGGAGACCCAGTACTTC.

The CDR3 sequence is CASNIPQETQYF. The CDR3 DNA reads as TGTGCCAGCAACATCCCCCAAGAGACCCAGTACTTC. The V gene is TRBV7-2, the J gene TRBJ2-5, with no clear D. The V end lost 7 bases, the J end lost 1 base, and 7 bases lay between the germline ends. Looked up from germline, CDR1 is SGHTA and CDR2 is FQGNSA. The CDR3 contains 12 residues.

This clonotype was observed once. The CDR3 DNA follows: TGTGCCAGCAGCTCAACCGGGACAGGGGGCGCATCTGACTATGGCTACACCTTC. It encodes CASSSTGTGGASDYGYTF. The chain uses TRBV5-5 and TRBJ1-2; 12 nucleotides agree with TRBD1. This CDR3 spans 18 amino acids. Germline CDR1 and CDR2: SGHKS and YYEKEE (reference sequence). The trim removed 3 bases at V and 3 bases at J, leaving 12 bases unmatched.

This clonotype was recorded many times. The CDR3 sequence: CASSVAEGYFEQFF. In DNA form, the CDR3 reads TGTGCCAGCAGCGTAGCCGAAGGATATTTTGAGCAGTTCTTC. J is TRBJ2-1 and V is TRBV9; D is ambiguous. The ends were cut back, 0 bases at V and 9 bases at J, with 13 bases in the middle. Germline V gives CDR1 SGDLS, CDR2 YYNGEE. The CDR3 is 14 amino acids.

This clonotype appeared once. The CDR3 spells CSASSGRQANEQFF. DNA of the CDR3: TGCAGTGCTTCGAGCGGGAGACAGGCCAATGAGCAGTTCTTC. This chain joins TRBV20-1 and TRBJ2-1, with TRBD2 identical over 8 bases. The CDR3 is made up of 14 amino acids. The germline gives CDR1 DFQATT, CDR2 SNEGSKA (reference sequence). The ends lost 5 bases at V and 6 bases at J; junction bases unmatched: 9.

The chain uses TRBV6-2 or TRBV6-3 and TRBJ2-3; tentative D call: TRBD2 (5 bases). Germline CDR1 reads MNHEY; CDR2 reads SVGEGT. Trimming stripped 7 bases from V and 4 bases from J, with 21 bases between. This CDR3 spans 16 amino acids. For the CDR3, the DNA is TGTGCCAGCACCCGTACCCTACACCCGAGGGCAGATACGCAGTATTTT. Translated: CASTRTLHPRADTQYF.

This clonotype has at least ten counts. The chain links TRBV7-3 to TRBJ2-7; 11 bases line up with TRBD1. V shed 5 bases, J shed 7 bases, and the junction held 10 bases outside the gene matches. Germline V gene lookup returns CDR1 SGHTA and CDR2 FQGTGA. This CDR3 comprises 15 residues. The DNA of the CDR3 is TGTGCCAGCAGCCCCCAGGACAGGGGGCGGGGAGAGCAGTACTTC. This gives the protein CASSPQDRGRGEQYF.

This clonotype appeared many times. DNA of the CDR3: TGTGCCAGCAGCTGGGACTTACATAGCAATCAGCCCCAGCATTTT. Protein sequence: CASSWDLHSNQPQHF. V is TRBV7-2 and J is TRBJ1-5, with a weak D call TRBD1 (5 bases). Per the germline V gene, CDR1 is SGHTA and CDR2 is FQGNSA. V lost 4 bases and J lost 0, with 10 bases in between. The CDR3 sequence is 15 residues long.

This clonotype was recorded at least ten times. The genes are TRBV7-2 and TRBJ1-1; possible D gene TRBD1, 5 bases. Germline V gene data show CDR1 as SGHTA and CDR2 as FQGNSA. This CDR3 spans 15 amino acids. V was cut by 5 bases and J by 0 bases, with 13 bases left in between. Here the CDR3 reads CASSLGATMNTEAFF. Written as DNA, the CDR3 is TGTGCCAGCAGCCTAGGGGCCACGATGAACACTGAAGCTTTCTTT.

This clonotype was seen ten or more times. This rearrangement joins TRBV4-2 to TRBJ2-5; D is ambiguous. Germline loops: CDR1 LGHNA, CDR2 YNFKEQ. The V gene lost 3 bases and the J gene lost 2 bases, with 10 bases spanning the gap. CDR3 length: 14 amino acids. CDR3 bases: TGTGCCAGCAGCCACCCGGACGGGCAAGAGACCCAGTACTTC. The encoded protein is CASSHPDGQETQYF.

This clonotype was recorded many times. J is TRBJ2-1 and V is TRBV5-1; D is perhaps TRBD2 (7 bases). The CDR3 has 16 amino acids. Per the germline V gene, CDR1 is SGHRS and CDR2 is YFSETQ. The V and J ends lost 3 bases and 5 bases respectively, with 18 bases between them. This chain's CDR3 is CASSSSGAGVNNEQFF. For the CDR3, the DNA is TGCGCCAGCAGCTCATCGGGGGCGGGGGTAAACAATGAGCAGTTCTTC.

This clonotype was detected ten times or more. The chain couples TRBV9 to TRBJ2-3, with TRBD2 as a possible D gene (5 bases). Germline assignment: CDR1 SGDLS and CDR2 YYNGEE. V dropped 6 bases and J dropped 0 bases, with 17 bases sitting between them. This CDR3 contains 16 residues. DNA of the CDR3: TGTGCCAGCAACCCAGGAGGTTCCTCCAGCACAGATACGCAGTATTTT. Its protein is CASNPGGSSSTDTQYF.

This clonotype was seen at least ten times. This chain joins TRBV20-1 and TRBJ1-5; TRBD1 matches at 8 bases. The CDR3 length is 15 residues. The germline V gene encodes CDR1 DFQATT and CDR2 SNEGSKA (reference sequence). The J segment lost 2 bases and the V segment lost 2 bases, leaving 5 bases of the junction unmatched. CDR3: CSARSGQVGNQPQHF. The CDR3 nucleotides are TGCAGTGCTAGATCGGGACAGGTCGGCAATCAGCCCCAGCATTTT.

The chain joins TRBV7-2 to TRBJ1-4; D is uncertain. The germline V gene encodes CDR1 SGHTA and CDR2 FQGNSA. With 4 bases removed from V and 2 bases from J, the gap between germline ends came to 11 bases. This CDR3 has 15 amino acids. The CDR3 nucleotides are TGTGCCAGCAGCTACTCACCTGCCACTAATGAAAAACTGTTTTTT. This translates into CASSYSPATNEKLFF.

This clonotype has a count of ten or more. The chain couples TRBV28 to TRBJ2-7; 12 positions match TRBD1. The CDR3 totals 18 residues. The trim removed 5 bases at V and 2 bases at J, leaving 13 bases unmatched. Looked up from germline, CDR1 is MDHEN and CDR2 is SYDVKM. The CDR3 DNA sequence: TGTGCCAGCAGTACGGTCGCACCGGGACAGGGGGCCCCCTACGAGCAGTACTTC. As protein: CASSTVAPGQGAPYEQYF.

This rearrangement joins TRBV6-6 to TRBJ1-5; no definite D call. The CDR3 contains 14 residues. V dropped 6 bases and J dropped 4 bases, with 13 bases sitting between them. Germline values: CDR1 MNHNY, CDR2 SVGAGI (reference sequence). The CDR3 loop reads CASSRAAPNQPQHF. The CDR3, as DNA: TGTGCCAGCAGCCGGGCGGCACCTAATCAGCCCCAGCATTTT.

Of note for this clonotype: As the CDR3 is not closed by the conserved phenylalanine or tryptophan, this likely results from a read error. The chain has TRBV20-1 and TRBJ2-1, with 8 bases that match TRBD1. V dropped 6 bases and J dropped 6; count of bases not matched to a gene: 10. The V gene's germline CDR1 is DFQATT and CDR2 SNEGSKA (reference sequence). CDR3 length equals 14 residues. Here the CDR3 reads CSAQVPTGANEQFV. The CDR3 coding sequence is TGCAGTGCGCAAGTCCCGACAGGGGCCAATGAGCAGTTCGTC.

This clonotype has at least ten counts. This chain uses TRBV9 with TRBJ2-1, with 8 bases fitting TRBD2. There are 15 residues in the CDR3. Trimming at V came to 0 bases and at J to 9 bases, leaving 8 bases not matched to a gene. Germline values: CDR1 SGDLS, CDR2 YYNGEE. CDR3 coding DNA: TGTGCCAGCAGCGTAGCGGGGGGGGCTAATACTGAGCAGTTCTTC. Protein sequence: CASSVAGGANTEQFF.

There are a few counts of this clonotype. V and J are TRBV20-1 and TRBJ1-5; tentatively, D is TRBD1 (5 bases). This CDR3 is 17 amino acids long. Deletions cut 6 bases from V and 1 base from J, with 22 bases between. Germline CDR1 and CDR2: DFQATT and SNEGSKA (reference sequence). CDR3 loop: CSAPPFQGTGSNQPQHF. CDR3 in DNA: TGCAGTGCCCCACCCTTCCAAGGGACGGGGAGCAATCAGCCCCAGCATTTT.

This clonotype was detected only once. Since a much larger clone is just one base distant, this may be a read error. The J gene is TRBJ1-1, the V gene TRBV20-1; weak D call: TRBD1 (5 bases). This CDR3 comprises 12 residues. Germline V CDR1 and CDR2: DFQATT, SNEGSKA (reference sequence). Here the CDR3 DNA reads TGCAGTGCTGGAGATCAGACAGCTGAAGCTTTCTTT. It translates to CSAGDQTAEAFF.

This clonotype has a count of ten or more. The chain employs TRBV5-6 and TRBJ1-2; 8 nucleotides agree with TRBD1. The CDR3 extends over 13 amino acids. V lost 4 bases and J lost 5; bases outside the gene matches: 4. CDR1 is SGHDT and CDR2 is YYEEEE in the germline V gene. The CDR3 loop reads CASSRDRLYGYTF. The CDR3 DNA sequence: TGTGCCAGCAGCCGGGACAGGCTATATGGCTACACCTTC.

The rearrangement links TRBV20-1 to TRBJ2-5, with 11 bases matching TRBD2. The J call may be in error: the DNA end matches TRBJ2-7 better. This CDR3 has 19 residues. Germline V gives CDR1 DFQATT, CDR2 SNEGSKA (reference sequence). CDR3 coding DNA: TGCAGTGCTAAAGTCCTTCCCGGGGTAGCGGGGGGGCGGGGACACGAGCAGTACTTC. This gives the protein CSAKVLPGVAGGRGHEQYF.

This clonotype has only a few counts. A much larger clone lies one base from this, so it may be a read error. The genes are TRBV7-2 and TRBJ2-3; perhaps TRBD2 as D (6 bases). The CDR3 is 14 amino acids. Looked up from germline, CDR1 is SGHTA and CDR2 is FQGNSA. This chain's CDR3 is CASSVAAASDTQYF. CDR3 DNA sequence: TGTGCCAGCAGCGTAGCGGCTGCCTCAGATACGCAGTATTTT.